Sequencing of this TCR beta chain was carried out in a study of cytomegalovirus exposure and HLA in healthy donors. Study-level information: According to later analysis, the same platform produced the 120 or so validation and about 630 first-cohort repertoires.

The donors were in the approximately 120-subject validation cohort; that cohort was separate from the approximately 700-subject first cohort. Clones were read by immunoSEQ multiplex PCR, and TCRdb kept only the in-frame ones, dropping some. Found here are about 130,000 clones, 89% of them singletons; the top ten hold 8% to 9.5%. Study-wide points: Most TCR sequences were uncommon, yet certain public TCRs appeared in many donors. The study designated fewer than 200 TCR beta chains cytomegalovirus-associated.

With respect to this clone: Its target is unknown.

The source is a woman between 18 and 29 years old in good health and CMV-seropositive. Sequenced: PBMCs.

In nucleotides, the CDR3 is TGTGCCAGCAGCCCTTACCGGGACAGGAAATCCACAGATACGCAGTATTTT. Its protein product is CASSPYRDRKSTDTQYF. The chain carries TRBV5-5 and TRBJ2-3; 8 nucleotides line up with TRBD1. The germline V gene encodes CDR1 SGHKS and CDR2 YYEKEE (reference sequence). V was clipped by 4 bases and J by 2 bases; unmatched bases: 12. CDR3 length: 17 amino acids.